This entry lists 18 T cell receptor beta chains sequenced from one sample in a study of blood T cell repertoires in COVID-19. Sequencing was performed with immunoSEQ multiplex PCR; in TCRdb, only in-frame clones are kept and a portion is missing. The profile shows about 70,000 clones, about 90% of them singletons. The sample consisted of peripheral blood. The receptor source for this set is a human donor in a cohort sampled during active COVID-19.

The rearrangement uses TRBV23-1 and TRBJ1-5; 7 bases are shared with TRBD1. TRBV23-1 is annotated as an ORF whose role is uncertain. J gave up 2 bases and V 2 bases, and 0 bases lay outside the gene matches. The length of the CDR3 is 14 residues. CDR3 residues: CASSQQGGNQPQHF. DNA for the CDR3: TGCGCCAGCAGTCAACAGGGGGGCAATCAGCCCCAGCATTTT.

The V and J genes are TRBV6-1 and TRBJ1-6; 8 bases align to TRBD1. This CDR3 region has 15 residues. Germline V gives CDR1 MNHNS, CDR2 SASEGT. The junction had 6 bases not matched to a gene; V was cut back by 0 bases and J by 11 bases. CDR3 nucleotide sequence: TGTGCCAGCAGTGAAGCGCCGACAGGGGTTACACCCCTCCACTTT. Amino acid sequence: CASSEAPTGVTPLHF.

The rearrangement uses TRBV5-1 and TRBJ2-3; 9 nucleotides align to TRBD2. Per germline, CDR1 SGHRS and CDR2 YFSETQ. CDR3 length: 15 amino acids. V trimming: 4 bases; J trimming: 4 bases; junction bases outside the gene matches: 7. CDR3 protein: CASSLGLAISDTQYF. CDR3 sequence (DNA): TGCGCCAGCAGCCTGGGACTAGCTATTTCAGATACGCAGTATTTT.

As DNA, the CDR3 is TGTGCCAGCAGTTTATCGAGCGTCGGACAAGAGACCCAGTACTTC. It codes for CASSLSSVGQETQYF. This chain links TRBV27 with TRBJ2-5; D unresolved. V lost 0 bases and J 2 bases, leaving 10 bases between the germline ends. Germline V lookup: CDR1 MNHEY, CDR2 SMNVEV (reference sequence). There are 15 residues in the CDR3.

As for this clone: Within the sample, other DNA sequences also encode this same CDR3. The chain links TRBV6-5 to TRBJ1-2, with TRBD1 identical over 12 bases. The trim removed 2 bases at V and 4 bases at J, leaving 2 bases unmatched. Germline V gene data show CDR1 as MNHEY and CDR2 as SVGAGI. The CDR3 length is 15 residues. The CDR3 DNA sequence: TGTGCCAGCAGTTACGGGACAGGGGGCGGCTATGGCTACACCTTC. Translating it yields CASSYGTGGGYGYTF.

V usage is TRBV4-1 and J usage is TRBJ1-2; a possible D gene is TRBD1 (6 bases). This CDR3 is built from 16 residues. V was trimmed by 5 bases and J by 4 bases, leaving 20 bases between them. Germline lookup yields CDR1 MGHRA and CDR2 YSYEKL. The CDR3 protein is CASSDREGGRGYGYTF. CDR3 nucleotides: TGCGCCAGCAGCGATAGGGAGGGGGGAAGGGGCTATGGCTACACCTTC.

The rearrangement joins TRBV5-4 to TRBJ1-1; a possible D gene is TRBD1 (5 bases). CDR1 SGHNT and CDR2 YYREEE come from the germline V gene (reference sequence). This CDR3 has 14 amino acids. V lost 0 bases and J 2 bases, leaving 8 bases between the germline ends. As DNA, the CDR3 is TGTGCCAGCAGCTTGGACAGGCTTAACACTGAAGCTTTCTTT. Encoded protein: CASSLDRLNTEAFF.

This chain links TRBV30 with TRBJ1-3; D ambiguous. The CDR3 sequence is 15 residues long. In germline, CDR1 is GTSNPN, CDR2 SVGIG (reference sequence). V lost 4 bases and J 4 bases, leaving 17 bases between the germline ends. The CDR3 sequence is CAWMVRGTVGNTIYF. The CDR3 DNA reads as TGTGCCTGGATGGTGCGGGGTACAGTAGGAAACACCATATATTTT. The full variable domain, with the rest looked up from reference TRBV30 and TRBJ1-3, is SQTIHQWPATLVQPVGSPLSLECTVEGTSNPNLYWYRQAAGRGLQLLFYSVGIGQISSEVPQNLSASRPQDRQFILSSKKLLLSDSGFYLCAWMVRGTVGNTIYFGEGSWLTVV.

The chain employs TRBV9 and TRBJ1-2; a weak D match, TRBD1 (6 bases). Germline CDR1 reads SGDLS; CDR2 reads YYNGEE. CDR3 length: 12 amino acids. Between the trimmed V and J ends, which lost 7 bases and 6 bases, there was a span of 13 bases. As DNA, the CDR3 is TGTGCCAGCGTCGCAGGGGCACATGGCTACACCTTC. Protein sequence: CASVAGAHGYTF.

The chain has TRBV2 and TRBJ2-4; maybe TRBD1 (7 bases). With 3 bases removed from V and 3 bases from J, the gap between germline ends came to 9 bases. The CDR3 extends over 14 amino acids. CDR1 and CDR2 from the germline V gene are SNHLY and FYNNEI. The CDR3 region has the DNA TGTGCCAGCAGTGACAGGGGGGTCAAAAACATTCAGTACTTC. Residues: CASSDRGVKNIQYF.

The J gene is TRBJ1-4, the V gene TRBV7-2; a possible D gene is TRBD1 (5 bases). Between the trimmed V and J ends, which lost 2 bases and 7 bases, there was a span of 14 bases. Germline V gives CDR1 SGHTA, CDR2 FQGNSA. The CDR3 is made up of 15 amino acids. Here the CDR3 reads CASSLSGREGEKLFF. In DNA, the CDR3 is TGTGCCAGCAGCTTAAGTGGCAGGGAAGGTGAAAAACTGTTTTTT. The full variable domain, its missing parts supplied by reference TRBV7-2 and TRBJ1-4, is GAGVSQSPSNKVTEKGKDVELRCDPISGHTALYWYRQSLGQGLEFLIYFQGNSAPDKSGLPSDRFSAERTGGSVSTLTIQRTQQEDSAVYLCASSLSGREGEKLFFGSGTQLSVL.

The J gene is TRBJ1-3, the V gene TRBV6-5, with 7 bases identical to TRBD1. V lost 7 bases, J lost 5 bases, and 8 bases stayed unmatched. This CDR3 contains 14 residues. Germline V gene data show CDR1 as MNHEY and CDR2 as SVGAGI. CDR3 bases: TGTGCCAGCACCCAGCCGGGACAGCGAAACACCATATATTTT. Its protein is CASTQPGQRNTIYF.

The rearrangement links TRBV18 to TRBJ1-1; 9 nucleotides line up with TRBD1. V lost 3 bases to trimming and J lost 1 base; unmatched junction nucleotides: 6. The germline CDR1 and CDR2 sequences are KGHSH and LQKENI. This CDR3 has 16 residues. The CDR3 protein is CASSPGQGHKNTEAFF. CDR3 nucleotide sequence: TGTGCCAGCTCACCGGGACAGGGACATAAGAACACTGAAGCTTTCTTT.

Note on this clone: At one end the junction does not follow the germline gene, possibly because of a read error. The chain couples TRBV11-2 to TRBJ2-7; 8 bases match TRBD2. The germline gives CDR1 SGHAT, CDR2 FQNNGV. This CDR3 spans 13 amino acids. The CDR3 DNA follows: TGTGCCAGCAGGTTAGACGGGGGGGCCGAGCAGTACTTC. Its translation: CASRLDGGAEQYF. The variable domain in full, with the rest retrieved from reference TRBV11-2 and TRBJ2-7, is EAGVAQSPRYKIIEKRQSVAFWCNPISGHATLYWYQQILGQGPKLLIQFQNNGVVDDSQLPKDRFSAERLKGVDSTLKIQPAKLEDSAVYLCASRLDGGAEQYFGPGTRLTVT.

A single count supports this clone. CDR3: CASSQDRVGGITDTQYF. As DNA, the CDR3 is TGTGCCAGCAGCCAAGATCGGGTCGGGGGGATCACAGATACGCAGTATTTT. The chain employs TRBV3-1 (or the pseudogene TRBV3-2) and TRBJ2-3; 7 positions agree with TRBD2. The CDR3 length is 17 residues. Trimming cost V 0 bases and J 2 bases; bases outside gene matches: 8. Germline V gene sequence: CDR1 LGHDT, CDR2 YNNKEL (reference sequence).

The chain carries TRBV19 and TRBJ1-3; perhaps TRBD1 as D (5 bases). Germline loops: CDR1 LNHDA, CDR2 SQIVND (reference sequence). The CDR3 covers 14 residues. V was cut by 5 bases and J by 2 bases, with 10 bases left in between. The CDR3 here is CASSADSPGNTIYF. DNA for the CDR3: TGTGCCAGTAGTGCCGACAGTCCTGGAAACACCATATATTTT.

The chain uses TRBV2 and TRBJ1-2; D unclear. The CDR3 loop spans 14 amino acids. Germline CDR1 is SNHLY and CDR2 is FYNNEI. Trimming took 2 bases from V and 3 from J, leaving 10 bases between them. The CDR3 spells CASSEYTADYGYTF. Here the CDR3 DNA reads TGTGCCAGCAGTGAATACACAGCCGACTATGGCTACACCTTC.

The rearrangement uses TRBV6-1 and TRBJ2-5; the D gene is possibly TRBD1 (5 bases). Between the trimmed V and J ends, which lost 2 bases and 6 bases, there was a span of 13 bases. CDR1 and CDR2 (germline): MNHNS, SASEGT. This CDR3 region has 14 residues. The DNA for the CDR3 is TGTGCCAGCAGTGAAAGCCAGGGATGGAAGACCCAGTACTTC. This encodes CASSESQGWKTQYF.